This is a list of T cell receptor beta chains from one sample in a study of PD-L1 blockade in urothelial cancer. The table came from immunoSEQ multiplex PCR; TCRdb's copy has only in-frame clones and leaves some out. This repertoire shows approximately 32,000 clones, approximately 80% found once; its top ten account for more than 25%. Sample: PBMCs, taken around atezolizumab (anti-PD-L1) treatment. The receptors stem from a man between 60 and 75 years old with urothelial cancer. The CDR3 runs from the conserved cysteine through the conserved F or W. The D gene is left open where the match is weak. Size tells how often a clone was seen (once, few, many) or the class of an expanded clone, and some rows leave it out.

j_call,d_call,cdr3_length,clone_size,v_call,cdr3_aa,cdr3_nt
TRBJ2-1,-,12,-,TRBV19,CASRGYNNEQFF,TGTGCCTCTCGCGGCTACAACAATGAGCAGTTCTTC
TRBJ2-2,-,16,once,TRBV29-1,CSVVPGGGARTGELFF,TGCAGCGTTGTGCCGGGTGGGGGCGCCAGGACCGGGGAGCTGTTTTTT
TRBJ1-5,TRBD1,15,-,TRBV19,CASDGSGQVNQPQHF,TGTGCCAGTGATGGGTCTGGACAGGTCAATCAGCCCCAGCATTTT
TRBJ1-4,TRBD1,16,-,TRBV7-6,CASSSQSGTGVEKLFF,TGTGCCAGCAGCTCGCAATCCGGGACAGGGGTCGAAAAACTGTTTTTT
TRBJ2-4,-,13,few,TRBV30,CAWSDDAGNIQYF,TGTGCCTGGAGTGACGATGCGGGAAACATTCAGTACTTC
TRBJ2-7,-,11,-,TRBV20-1,CSAAGSYEQYF,TGCAGTGCGGCAGGCTCCTACGAGCAGTACTTC
TRBJ1-4,-,15,-,TRBV30,CAWSVVAGKIAKLFF,TGTGCCTGGAGTGTGGTGGCAGGGAAGATTGCAAAACTGTTTTTT
TRBJ2-4,TRBD1,16,once,TRBV19,CASSKGTGSDKNIQYF,TGTGCCAGTAGTAAAGGGACAGGGTCTGACAAAAACATTCAGTACTTC
TRBJ2-7,-,15,few,TRBV30,CAWSPVGRGSYEQYF,TGTGCCTGGAGTCCCGTCGGCAGGGGCTCCTACGAGCAGTACTTC
TRBJ2-2,TRBD2,15,-,TRBV11-2,CASTPLGGYTGELFF,TGTGCCAGCACACCCCTCGGGGGGTACACCGGGGAGCTGTTTTTT
TRBJ2-3,TRBD1,15,-,TRBV29-1,CSAGGGTGESDTQYF,TGCAGCGCCGGAGGTGGGACAGGGGAGTCAGATACGCAGTATTTT
TRBJ1-2,-,14,-,TRBV7-9,CASSLLGGNYGYTF,TGTGCCAGCAGCTTGCTGGGGGGGAACTATGGCTACACCTTC
TRBJ1-2,-,16,-,TRBV28,CASSRTTLGRNYGYTF,TGTGCCAGCAGTCGGACTACTTTAGGACGGAACTATGGCTACACCTTC
TRBJ1-2,-,15,-,TRBV19,CASSMALGGAYGYTF,TGTGCCAGTAGTATGGCCCTCGGTGGGGCCTATGGCTACACCTTC
TRBJ1-1,TRBD1,13,-,TRBV9,CASSGTGVGEAFF,TGTGCCAGCAGCGGGACAGGGGTGGGTGAAGCTTTCTTT
TRBJ2-7,TRBD1,15,-,TRBV6-4,CASSQRTGPSYEQYF,TGTGCCAGCAGCCAACGGACAGGGCCCTCCTACGAGCAGTACTTC
TRBJ1-1,-,13,-,TRBV6-5,CASSSSAGRKAFF,TGTGCCAGCAGCTCAAGCGCCGGGAGGAAAGCTTTCTTT
TRBJ2-7,-,15,-,TRBV11-2,CASSLGVGQSYEQYF,TGTGCCAGCAGCTTAGGGGTCGGACAGTCCTACGAGCAGTACTTC
TRBJ2-1,-,15,-,TRBV2,CASSGGSGGSSEQFF,TGTGCCAGCAGTGGGGGATCAGGGGGGTCAAGCGAGCAGTTCTTC
TRBJ2-5,-,14,once,TRBV6-5,CASSYSLRQETQYF,TGTGCCAGCAGTTACTCCCTTCGCCAAGAGACCCAGTACTTC
TRBJ2-7,-,14,-,TRBV5-8,CASSREGIRYEQYF,TGTGCCAGCAGCCGGGAAGGCATTCGCTACGAGCAGTACTTC
TRBJ2-1,TRBD2,14,-,TRBV2,CASSVLAGVDEQFF,TGTGCCAGCAGTGTTCTAGCGGGAGTGGATGAGCAGTTCTTC
TRBJ1-2,-,12,-,TRBV2,CASRGRGEGYTF,TGTGCCAGCAGAGGTCGGGGGGAGGGCTACACCTTC
TRBJ2-1,-,14,-,TRBV7-2,CASSRADSYNEQFF,TGTGCCAGCAGCCGCGCAGACTCATACAATGAGCAGTTCTTC
TRBJ2-1,-,15,-,TRBV10-2,CASSDPGLYVYEQFF,TGCGCCAGCAGTGATCCGGGACTCTATGTATATGAGCAGTTCTTC
TRBJ1-6,TRBD1,18,many,TRBV27,CASSFRRDSTNFGSPLHF,TGTGCCAGCAGTTTCCGCCGGGACAGTACCAATTTCGGGTCACCCCTCCACTTT
TRBJ1-1,-,12,once,TRBV6-1,CASRRLNTEAFF,TGTGCCAGCAGGAGGTTGAACACTGAAGCTTTCTTT
TRBJ2-1,TRBD2,15,-,TRBV11-2,CASSLALAGGTEQFF,TGTGCCAGCAGCTTAGCACTAGCGGGAGGAACGGAGCAGTTCTTC
TRBJ2-3,-,13,-,TRBV19,CASSIEDRTAQYF,TGTGCCAGTAGTATAGAAGACAGGACGGCGCAGTATTTT
TRBJ1-4,-,13,few,TRBV4-1,CASSQVALRKLFF,TGCGCCAGCAGCCAAGTCGCCCTAAGAAAACTGTTTTTT
TRBJ2-7,-,19,-,TRBV13,CASSLNPAGTGTGTYEQYF,TGTGCCAGCAGCCTTAACCCTGCGGGGACCGGGACTGGGACCTACGAGCAGTACTTC
TRBJ2-3,TRBD2,13,-,TRBV7-2,CASSTGLAGGAYF,TGTGCCAGCAGCACCGGACTAGCGGGGGGGGCATATTTT
TRBJ2-5,-,14,-,TRBV27,CASSYSGGGETQYF,TGTGCCAGCAGTTACTCAGGTGGGGGGGAGACCCAGTACTTC
TRBJ1-4,-,15,once,TRBV19,CASSPRGTTNEKLFF,TGTGCCAGTAGTCCCCGGGGAACAACTAATGAAAAACTGTTTTTT
TRBJ2-7,TRBD2,16,-,TRBV4-1,CASSHQSAGGPYEQYF,TGCGCCAGCAGCCACCAATCAGCGGGAGGGCCCTACGAGCAGTACTTC
TRBJ1-6,-,14,-,TRBV6-5,CASRKSSYNSPLHF,TGTGCCAGCAGAAAGAGCTCCTATAATTCACCCCTCCACTTT
TRBJ2-7,TRBD2,14,once,TRBV7-2,CASSPSGGHYEQYF,TGTGCCAGCAGCCCGAGCGGGGGCCACTACGAGCAGTACTTC
TRBJ1-5,-,18,-,TRBV15,CATSRDGRARSSNQPQHF,TGTGCCACCAGCAGAGATGGCAGGGCCCGTTCTAGCAATCAGCCCCAGCATTTT
TRBJ2-5,TRBD2,16,-,TRBV4-3,CASSQTGTSGEETQYF,TGCGCCAGCAGCCAGACCGGGACTAGCGGGGAGGAGACCCAGTACTTC
TRBJ2-7,-,14,few,TRBV4-3,CASSQDGLDYEQYF,TGCGCCAGCAGCCAAGACGGTCTCGACTACGAGCAGTACTTC
TRBJ1-4,TRBD1,15,-,TRBV2,CASSEPTGLGEKLFF,TGTGCCAGCAGTGAACCGACAGGGTTAGGAGAAAAACTGTTTTTT
TRBJ2-7,TRBD2,13,-,TRBV10-3,CATGTSEIYEQYF,TGTGCCACCGGGACTAGCGAAATATACGAGCAGTACTTC
TRBJ1-5,TRBD1,14,-,TRBV19,CASSTQGGRQPQHF,TGTGCCAGTAGTACACAGGGGGGAAGGCAGCCCCAGCATTTT
TRBJ2-3,TRBD2,16,once,TRBV9,CASSSTGGGGADTQYF,TGTGCCAGCAGCTCAACTGGCGGGGGAGGGGCAGATACGCAGTATTTT
TRBJ2-5,-,15,-,TRBV19,CASSIDRGSQETQYF,TGTGCCAGTAGTATAGATCGAGGCAGCCAAGAGACCCAGTACTTC
TRBJ1-3,TRBD1,15,-,TRBV5-1,CASSFTGGAGNTIYF,TGCGCCAGCAGCTTTACAGGGGGCGCTGGAAACACCATATATTTT
TRBJ2-7,-,14,-,TRBV5-1,CASSLYGQNYEQYF,TGCGCCAGCAGCTTGTATGGACAGAACTACGAGCAGTACTTC
TRBJ1-3,-,15,once,TRBV30,CAWSTVRVGGNTIYF,TGTGCCTGGAGTACCGTCAGGGTCGGAGGAAACACCATATATTTT
TRBJ1-1,TRBD1,13,once,TRBV28,CASSFQGAPEAFF,TGTGCCAGCAGTTTCCAGGGGGCCCCTGAAGCTTTCTTT
TRBJ2-7,-,18,-,TRBV4-2,CASSQEREGDWRIYEQYF,TGTGCCAGCAGCCAAGAAAGGGAAGGGGACTGGAGAATCTACGAGCAGTACTTC
TRBJ2-1,TRBD2,15,-,TRBV28,CASSLGLAGATEQFF,TGTGCCAGCAGTTTGGGACTAGCGGGGGCCACTGAGCAGTTCTTC
TRBJ2-2,-,14,-,TRBV2,CASRSTRSTGELFF,TGTGCCAGCAGGTCCACTAGGAGCACCGGGGAGCTGTTTTTT
TRBJ2-7,TRBD1,16,few,TRBV7-9,CASSKNSDRSIYEQYF,TGTGCCAGCAGCAAAAATTCGGACAGGAGTATCTACGAGCAGTACTTC
TRBJ1-4,-,14,-,TRBV19,CASSMGSFNEKLFF,TGTGCCAGTAGTATGGGCAGTTTTAATGAAAAACTGTTTTTT
TRBJ2-7,TRBD2,14,few,TRBV11-2,CASSTSSGDYEQYF,TGTGCCAGCAGCACCTCTAGCGGGGACTACGAGCAGTACTTC
TRBJ2-2,-,16,-,TRBV6-5,CASSYSISANTGELFF,TGTGCCAGCAGTTACTCGATTAGCGCGAACACCGGGGAGCTGTTTTTT
TRBJ1-1,TRBD1,16,-,TRBV5-4,CASSLGPQGRNTEAFF,TGTGCCAGCAGCTTGGGGCCACAGGGGAGGAACACTGAAGCTTTCTTT
TRBJ2-3,TRBD2,16,-,TRBV5-6,CASSLFGSGSQDTQYF,TGTGCCAGCAGCTTGTTTGGTAGCGGGAGTCAGGATACGCAGTATTTT
TRBJ1-4,-,15,-,TRBV4-2,CASSQVDRTNEKLFF,TGTGCCAGCAGCCAAGTAGACAGAACTAATGAAAAACTGTTTTTT
TRBJ1-3,-,14,-,TRBV5-1,CASSSQGSGNTIYF,TGCGCCAGCAGCTCCCAGGGATCTGGAAACACCATATATTTT